This passage covers 22 T cell receptor beta chains from one sample sequenced in a study of cytomegalovirus exposure and HLA in healthy donors. The PCR contained 60 Vbeta and 13 Jbeta primers. This table comes from immunoSEQ multiplex PCR, and its TCRdb copy is limited to in-frame clones, with some not included. The repertoire holds roughly 130,000 clones, with 70% to 80% as singletons. Sequences were obtained from PBMCs. Every receptor here comes from a female donor in good health and CMV-seronegative.

The gene calls are TRBV9 and TRBJ2-1; 8 bases agree with TRBD2. This CDR3 region has 15 residues. Germline lookup yields CDR1 SGDLS and CDR2 YYNGEE. V shed 2 bases, J shed 6 bases, and the junction held 7 bases outside the gene matches. The CDR3, as DNA: TGTGCCAGCAGCGTCACCGGGACTAGAATCAATGAGCAGTTCTTC. It encodes CASSVTGTRINEQFF.

This clone turned up a few times. This chain links TRBV27 with TRBJ1-1, with 7 positions matching TRBD1. The junction had 19 bases not matched to a gene; V was cut back by 6 bases and J by 0 bases. This CDR3 contains 19 residues. Germline CDR1 reads MNHEY; CDR2 reads SMNVEV (reference sequence). CDR3 nucleotide sequence: TGTGCCAGCAGGCCCGAGGCGAGGGGGCCCGAGGTGATGAACACTGAAGCTTTCTTT. This encodes CASRPEARGPEVMNTEAFF.

V gene TRBV19 combines with J gene TRBJ1-1; no reliable D call. The germline V gene has CDR1 LNHDA and CDR2 SQIVND (reference sequence). The CDR3 runs to 14 residues. The V gene lost 3 bases and the J gene lost 4 bases, with 12 bases spanning the gap. CDR3 sequence: CASSMLAAGTEAFF. DNA for the CDR3: TGTGCCAGTAGTATGTTAGCGGCGGGCACTGAAGCTTTCTTT.

The J gene is TRBJ1-1, the V gene TRBV15; 11 positions agree with TRBD1. Unmatched junction bases numbered 6, after V lost 0 bases and J lost 0 bases. This CDR3 region has 18 residues. CDR1 and CDR2 from the germline V gene are LNHNV and YYDKDF (reference sequence). CDR3 bases: TGTGCCACCAGCAGAGACCCCCGGACAGGGGGCATGAACACTGAAGCTTTCTTT. It codes for CATSRDPRTGGMNTEAFF.

The V call is TRBV7-2, the J call TRBJ2-5; a weak D match, TRBD2 (5 bases). V gave up 5 bases and J gave up 5 bases, with 15 bases separating them. Per the germline V gene, CDR1 is SGHTA and CDR2 is FQGNSA. The CDR3 covers 14 residues. The DNA of the CDR3 is TGTGCCAGCAGCCAGCAGCACGGGGTGGAGACCCAGTACTTC. Amino acids: CASSQQHGVETQYF.

The rearrangement uses TRBV18 and TRBJ1-4; D is possibly TRBD1 (6 bases). CDR1 and CDR2 from the germline V gene are KGHSH and LQKENI. This CDR3 is 14 amino acids long. Between the trimmed V and J ends, which lost 4 bases and 5 bases, there was a span of 11 bases. CDR3 coding DNA: TGTGCCAGCTCACGTAAGGACAGCAATGAAAAACTGTTTTTT. This codes for CASSRKDSNEKLFF.

The chain uses TRBV10-3 and TRBJ1-3; D gene uncertain. The germline CDR1 and CDR2 sequences are ENHRY and SYGVKD. Deletions cut 6 bases from V and 8 bases from J, with 20 bases between. This CDR3 has 15 amino acids. DNA for the CDR3: TGTGCCATCAGGGACCCCGGGAGCCTACGGGACACCATATATTTT. This codes for CAIRDPGSLRDTIYF.

This clone has just one count. The chain uses TRBV18 and TRBJ1-1, with a weak D call TRBD1 (6 bases). The CDR3 length is 16 residues. The V gene lost 2 bases and the J gene lost 5 bases, with 18 bases spanning the gap. The germline gives CDR1 KGHSH, CDR2 LQKENI. CDR3 sequence: CASSPTPTGRGTEAFF. In DNA form, the CDR3 reads TGTGCCAGCTCACCAACACCGACAGGAAGGGGGACTGAAGCTTTCTTT.

This sequence joins TRBV6-5 and TRBJ1-1; 10 bases fit TRBD1. V gave up 8 bases and J gave up 5 bases; unmatched junction bases: 8. The germline V gene encodes CDR1 MNHEY and CDR2 SVGAGI. CDR3 length: 14 amino acids. CDR3: CASRKDRGRTEAFF. The CDR3 DNA is TGTGCCAGCCGGAAAGACAGGGGGCGAACTGAAGCTTTCTTT.

The chain carries TRBV19 and TRBJ2-7; D might be TRBD1 (6 bases). Germline V gene lookup returns CDR1 LNHDA and CDR2 SQIVND (reference sequence). Trimming cost V 8 bases and J 1 base, with 12 bases left between them. CDR3 length: 13 amino acids. The CDR3 spells CASGEGVSYEQYF. In DNA form, the CDR3 reads TGTGCCAGTGGCGAGGGGGTGTCCTACGAGCAGTACTTC.

This chain uses TRBV6-5 with TRBJ2-1; 7 bases are shared with TRBD2. Trimming cost V 2 bases and J 7 bases; bases outside gene matches: 5. Germline values: CDR1 MNHEY, CDR2 SVGAGI. The CDR3 totals 14 residues. The CDR3 region is CASSYEWGGNEQFF. The CDR3 region has the DNA TGTGCCAGCAGTTACGAGTGGGGAGGGAATGAGCAGTTCTTC.

This CDR3 reads CASSFSAGGYEPQHF. CDR3 DNA sequence: TGTGCCAGCAGCTTTTCCGCGGGAGGGTACGAGCCCCAGCATTTT. This sequence joins TRBV5-6 and TRBJ1-5; D gene unclear. With 2 bases removed from V and 8 bases from J, the gap between germline ends came to 17 bases. From germline, CDR1 is SGHDT and CDR2 YYEEEE. This CDR3 has 15 residues.

The chain couples TRBV7-2 to TRBJ1-1; TRBD1 is a possible D gene (6 bases). V was clipped by 5 bases and J by 6 bases, with 10 bases between them. The CDR3 spans 12 residues. Per germline, CDR1 SGHTA and CDR2 FQGNSA. Here the CDR3 reads CASSRGASEAFF. The CDR3 DNA sequence: TGTGCCAGCAGCCGGGGGGCTTCTGAAGCTTTCTTT.

The rearrangement links TRBV11-2 to TRBJ2-5; the match to TRBD1 covers 7 bases. Trimming removed 0 bases from V and 5 bases from J; junction bases left unmatched: 9. The germline V gene has CDR1 SGHAT and CDR2 FQNNGV. The CDR3 is 16 amino acids. CDR3 region: CASSLDLRGPVETQYF. In DNA, the CDR3 is TGTGCCAGCAGCTTAGATCTAAGGGGGCCGGTGGAGACCCAGTACTTC.

This clone was detected a few times. The V call is TRBV4-3, the J call TRBJ2-7, with D perhaps matching TRBD1 (5 bases). Germline-derived CDR1 and CDR2 are LGHNA and YSLEER. This CDR3 is built from 13 residues. V dropped 0 bases and J dropped 5 bases, with 8 bases sitting between them. The CDR3 spells CASSQDRGNEQYF. The CDR3 region has the DNA TGCGCCAGCAGCCAAGATAGGGGTAACGAGCAGTACTTC.

The chain has TRBV7-2 and TRBJ2-7, with 9 positions matching TRBD1. The CDR3 has 14 residues. V shed 5 bases, J shed 1 base, and the junction held 3 bases outside the gene matches. Germline V gene lookup returns CDR1 SGHTA and CDR2 FQGNSA. The CDR3 here is CASSQQGASYEQYF. The CDR3 nucleotides are TGTGCCAGCAGCCAACAGGGGGCTTCCTACGAGCAGTACTTC. Full variable domain (outside the CDR3, taken from reference TRBV7-2 and TRBJ2-7): GAGVSQSPSNKVTEKGKDVELRCDPISGHTALYWYRQSLGQGLEFLIYFQGNSAPDKSGLPSDRFSAERTGGSVSTLTIQRTQQEDSAVYLCASSQQGASYEQYFGPGTRLTVT.

With regard to this clone: One end of the junction fails to match germline, which may point to a read error. The chain combines TRBV7-7 with TRBJ1-1; 7 positions match TRBD1. From germline, CDR1 is SSHAT and CDR2 FNYEAQ (reference sequence). This CDR3 contains 21 residues. Here the CDR3 DNA reads TGTGCTAGCAGCTTAGGAAGAGGCGGAAGAGACAGGGAAGTAAGTAAGCCTGAAGCTTTCTTT. As protein: CASSLGRGGRDREVSKPEAFF.

This clone was detected only once. Here the CDR3 DNA reads TGTGCCAGCAGCTCACAGGGGGCCCGCTATGGCTACACCTTC. It specifies CASSSQGARYGYTF. The chain links TRBV11-2 to TRBJ1-2; 9 positions agree with TRBD1. CDR1 and CDR2 (germline): SGHAT, FQNNGV. The CDR3 sequence is 14 residues long. The V gene end was trimmed by 4 bases and the J gene end by 4 bases; junction bases not matched to a gene: 4.

The CDR3 DNA is TGTGCCAGCAGCTGGAGGACAGGGTTTGCGGAGACCCAGTACTTC. Its protein product is CASSWRTGFAETQYF. V usage is TRBV7-9 and J usage is TRBJ2-5, with 8 nucleotides matching TRBD1. From germline, CDR1 is SEHNR and CDR2 FQNEAQ (reference sequence). This CDR3 contains 15 residues. The V segment lost 4 bases and the J segment 5 bases; nucleotides outside the gene matches: 9.

The V and J genes are TRBV21-1 and TRBJ2-7; TRBD1 reflects the table's D call only, with no check against the DNA. TRBV21-1 is recorded as a pseudogene. The CDR3 runs 13 residues. CDR3 sequence: CASSKGQTYEQYF. The CDR3 coding sequence is TGTGCCAGCAGCAAAGGGCAGACCTACGAGCAGTACTTC.

The V and J genes are TRBV9 and TRBJ2-2; TRBD1 agrees at 8 bases. Per the germline V gene, CDR1 is SGDLS and CDR2 is YYNGEE. V lost 3 bases to trimming and J lost 3 bases; unmatched junction nucleotides: 10. The CDR3 totals 17 residues. The CDR3 sequence: CASSALPGGADTGELFF. As DNA, the CDR3 is TGTGCCAGCAGCGCGCTCCCAGGGGGCGCTGACACCGGGGAGCTGTTTTTT. The full variable domain, with the rest looked up from reference TRBV9 and TRBJ2-2, is DSGVTQTPKHLITATGQRVTLRCSPRSGDLSVYWYQQSLDQGLQFLIQYYNGEERAKGNILERFSAQQFPDLHSELNLSSLELGDSALYFCASSALPGGADTGELFFGEGSRLTVL.

The chain uses TRBV6-5 and TRBJ2-2; D might be TRBD2 (6 bases). Per germline, CDR1 MNHEY and CDR2 SVGAGI. This CDR3 contains 14 residues. V was pared by 7 bases and J by 4 bases, with 13 bases between. The CDR3 DNA reads as TGTGCCAGCATGACCAGCGGGCGCACCGGGGAGCTGTTTTTT. Residues: CASMTSGRTGELFF.